The 31 T cell receptor beta chains listed next were all sequenced from one sample in a study of control samples from healthy donors and cancer patients. TCRdb's table, derived via immunoSEQ multiplex PCR, lists solely in-frame clones and lacks some. The table lists about 100,000 clones, about 90% of them singletons. The source material was blood. These receptors all come from a woman aged 18-29 years in good health.

The chain combines TRBV2 with TRBJ1-4, with 8 bases identical to TRBD1. The germline gives CDR1 SNHLY, CDR2 FYNNEI. V trimming: 5 bases; J trimming: 5 bases; junction bases outside the gene matches: 4. The CDR3 is made up of 14 amino acids. CDR3 DNA: TGTGCCAGCAGTCGACAGGGGCGGAATGAAAAACTGTTTTTT. This translates into CASSRQGRNEKLFF.

V and J are TRBV24-1 and TRBJ2-5; 8 bases are shared with TRBD1. This CDR3 is 15 amino acids long. The trim removed 4 bases at V and 1 base at J, leaving 4 bases unmatched. From germline, CDR1 is KGHDR and CDR2 SFDVKD. The CDR3 sequence is CATSEPTGVQETQYF. The CDR3 DNA reads as TGTGCCACCAGTGAACCGACAGGGGTCCAAGAGACCCAGTACTTC.

The rearrangement joins TRBV19 to TRBJ2-3; 13 nucleotides line up with TRBD2. CDR3 length: 19 amino acids. With V trimmed by 3 bases and J by 3 bases, 12 bases remained unmatched. The germline V gene has CDR1 LNHDA and CDR2 SQIVND (reference sequence). The CDR3 DNA sequence: TGTGCCAGTAGTATCCCGACAGGACTAGCGGGAGTGCGGACAGATACGCAGTATTTT. Its protein is CASSIPTGLAGVRTDTQYF.

The chain recombines TRBV7-6 with TRBJ2-4, with D unclear. Germline loops: CDR1 SGHVS, CDR2 FNYEAQ. The CDR3 extends over 13 amino acids. Trimming removed 2 bases from V and 5 bases from J, with 7 bases in between. In DNA form, the CDR3 reads TGTGCCAGCAGCTTAAGTACGGAAAACATTCAGTACTTC. As protein: CASSLSTENIQYF.

V gene TRBV5-1 combines with J gene TRBJ2-7, with TRBD1 matching over 7 bases. Germline loops: CDR1 SGHRS, CDR2 YFSETQ. This CDR3 has 15 residues. V was clipped by 2 bases and J by 0 bases; unmatched bases: 5. CDR3 sequence reads: CASSFEQGTSYEQYF. For the CDR3, the DNA is TGCGCCAGCAGCTTTGAACAGGGGACCTCCTACGAGCAGTACTTC.

The chain combines TRBV27 with TRBJ2-1; a weak D match, TRBD1 (5 bases). V was pared by 3 bases and J by 5 bases, with 11 bases between. CDR3 size: 14 residues. Looked up from germline, CDR1 is MNHEY and CDR2 is SMNVEV (reference sequence). This CDR3 reads CASSLMGRDNEQFF. CDR3 DNA sequence: TGTGCCAGCAGTTTGATGGGCAGGGACAATGAGCAGTTCTTC.

The chain is built from TRBV24-1 and TRBJ2-3; tentative D call: TRBD1 (5 bases). Looked up from germline, CDR1 is KGHDR and CDR2 is SFDVKD. The V and J ends lost 3 bases and 4 bases respectively, with 10 bases between them. The CDR3 covers 14 residues. The CDR3 is CATSDRGKADTQYF. As DNA, the CDR3 is TGTGCCACCAGTGATAGGGGAAAAGCAGATACGCAGTATTTT.

The chain has TRBV3-1 (or the pseudogene TRBV3-2) and TRBJ2-5, with 9 bases identical to TRBD1. The CDR3 loop spans 13 amino acids. V trimming: 5 bases; J trimming: 6 bases; junction bases outside the gene matches: 4. Per the germline V gene, CDR1 is LGHDT and CDR2 is YNNKEL (reference sequence). CDR3 sequence reads: CASSSQGAKTQYF. CDR3 nucleotides: TGTGCCAGCAGCTCACAGGGGGCGAAGACCCAGTACTTC.

CDR3 sequence: CASSTIDRDNYGYTF. CDR3 bases: TGTGCCAGCAGCACCATCGACAGGGATAACTATGGCTACACCTTC. The gene calls are TRBV7-9 and TRBJ1-2, with TRBD1 identical over 7 bases. Unmatched junction bases numbered 7, after V lost 5 bases and J lost 1 base. Germline V CDR1 and CDR2: SEHNR, FQNEAQ (reference sequence). The CDR3 covers 15 residues.

This chain joins TRBV29-1 and TRBJ1-1, with D tentatively TRBD1 (5 bases). Germline CDR1 is SQVTM and CDR2 is ANQGSEA. Trimming took off 2 bases at V and 1 base at J, with 14 bases between the two ends. The CDR3 loop spans 15 amino acids. CDR3 residues: CSVEMKGHKNTEAFF. The CDR3 region has the DNA TGCAGCGTTGAAATGAAGGGGCATAAGAACACTGAAGCTTTCTTT.

This clone was detected a few times. This rearrangement joins TRBV19 to TRBJ1-2; 9 nucleotides align to TRBD1. This CDR3 has 16 amino acids. CDR1 and CDR2 (germline): LNHDA, SQIVND (reference sequence). V lost 5 bases, J lost 6 bases, and 13 bases stayed unmatched. For the CDR3, the DNA is TGTGCCAGTAGTTCCACGACCGGGACAGGGCTTAATGGCTACACCTTC. As protein: CASSSTTGTGLNGYTF.

The chain links TRBV4-1 to TRBJ2-4; tentatively, D is TRBD2 (5 bases). The CDR3 has 17 residues. Germline CDR1 MGHRA, CDR2 YSYEKL. V lost 1 base and J lost 0, with 13 bases in between. The CDR3 reads CASSQGHGGLAKNIQYF. The CDR3 DNA reads TGCGCCAGCAGCCAAGGTCATGGCGGACTAGCCAAAAACATTCAGTACTTC.

The chain joins TRBV11-2 to TRBJ2-7, with TRBD1 matching 7 bases. The V gene's germline CDR1 is SGHAT and CDR2 FQNNGV. This CDR3 is built from 15 residues. Unmatched junction bases numbered 14, after V lost 5 bases and J lost 7 bases. CDR3 amino acids: CASSPRSTGFGEQYF. Here the CDR3 DNA reads TGTGCCAGCAGCCCCCGATCGACAGGGTTTGGTGAGCAGTACTTC.

The V call is TRBV2, the J call TRBJ1-2; D ambiguous. CDR3 length: 14 amino acids. V shed 6 bases and J shed 4 bases, with 15 bases lying between them. Germline CDR1 and CDR2: SNHLY and FYNNEI. The CDR3: CASRLEGGSYGYTF. CDR3 in DNA: TGTGCCAGCAGGTTGGAGGGAGGAAGCTATGGCTACACCTTC.

The rearrangement joins TRBV7-2 to TRBJ2-3; maybe TRBD2 (6 bases). V lost 1 base and J 3 bases, leaving 11 bases between the germline ends. CDR3 length: 15 amino acids. Germline CDR1 and CDR2: SGHTA and FQGNSA. This chain's CDR3 is CASSLGAGRTDTQYF. The CDR3 region has the DNA TGTGCCAGCAGCTTAGGAGCGGGCCGGACAGATACGCAGTATTTT.

The V and J genes are TRBV12-3 or TRBV12-4 and TRBJ1-6; D is unresolved. This CDR3 comprises 13 residues. Trimming shortened V by 1 base and J by 9 bases, and 7 bases separated the two germline ends. CDR3 loop: CASSLGSSSPLHF. The CDR3 DNA is TGTGCCAGCAGTTTAGGGAGTTCTTCACCCCTCCACTTT.

The chain is built from TRBV24-1 and TRBJ1-1, with D hard to call. Trimming stripped 3 bases from V and 1 base from J, with 5 bases between. Germline-derived CDR1 and CDR2 are KGHDR and SFDVKD. The CDR3 totals 13 residues. The CDR3 nucleotides read TGTGCCACCAGTGATCCCAAGAACACTGAAGCTTTCTTT. Its translation is CATSDPKNTEAFF.

This clone was counted between two and nine times. The chain is built from TRBV6-5 and TRBJ1-2; tentative D call: TRBD1 (5 bases). This CDR3 is 16 amino acids long. Germline CDR1 and CDR2: MNHEY and SVGAGI. V was clipped by 3 bases and J by 2 bases, with 16 bases between them. The CDR3 region is CASSYTAQGGNYGYTF. The CDR3 DNA follows: TGTGCCAGCAGTTATACGGCGCAGGGAGGGAACTATGGCTACACCTTC.

This chain joins TRBV30 and TRBJ2-1, with 8 bases aligning to TRBD2. Per the germline V gene, CDR1 is GTSNPN and CDR2 is SVGIG (reference sequence). This CDR3 is built from 15 residues. V gave up 3 bases and J gave up 8 bases; unmatched junction bases: 12. The CDR3 protein is CAWSLAGTSFDEQFF. In DNA form, the CDR3 reads TGTGCCTGGAGCCTAGCGGGTACGTCGTTTGATGAGCAGTTCTTC.

The gene calls are TRBV13 and TRBJ1-5; D is possibly TRBD1 (6 bases). Germline CDR1 PRHDT, CDR2 FYEKMQ (reference sequence). V lost 5 bases to trimming and J lost 7 bases, with 15 bases between them. The CDR3 runs to 14 residues. The DNA of the CDR3 is TGTGCCAGCAGCCCGAGGGGGGGTCGACAGCCCCAGCATTTT. The encoded protein is CASSPRGGRQPQHF.

V is TRBV11-3 and J is TRBJ2-1, with 8 positions matching TRBD1. Germline CDR1 SGHNT, CDR2 YENEEA. V shed 5 bases, J shed 2 bases, and the junction held 2 bases outside the gene matches. The CDR3 is 14 residues long. CDR3 sequence (DNA): TGTGCCAGCAGCCAGGGACAGGCCTACAATGAGCAGTTCTTC. It is translated as CASSQGQAYNEQFF.

The chain couples TRBV11-2 to TRBJ1-5, with D unclear. Germline-derived CDR1 and CDR2 are SGHAT and FQNNGV. Trimming took off 5 bases at V and 2 bases at J, with 7 bases between the two ends. The CDR3 runs to 13 residues. The CDR3 nucleotides read TGTGCCAGCAGCCCCGTAGGCAATCAGCCCCAGCATTTT. Translated, it gives CASSPVGNQPQHF.

The chain carries TRBV2 and TRBJ2-5; D is unresolved. V was clipped by 6 bases and J by 5 bases, with 10 bases between them. Germline CDR1 and CDR2: SNHLY and FYNNEI. The CDR3 extends over 12 amino acids. CDR3 bases: TGTGCCAGCAGAAGGCTCGGGGAGACCCAGTACTTC. It specifies CASRRLGETQYF.

This clone was seen more than once but under ten times. J is TRBJ2-7 and V is TRBV7-9; possible D gene TRBD2, 5 bases. CDR1 SEHNR and CDR2 FQNEAQ come from the germline V gene (reference sequence). V lost 8 bases, J lost 3 bases, and 8 bases lay in between. This CDR3 spans 11 amino acids. The CDR3 loop is CASETNYEQYF. CDR3 DNA: TGTGCCAGCGAGACTAACTACGAGCAGTACTTC.

This chain links TRBV27 with TRBJ2-7, with D possibly being TRBD2 (6 bases). There are 15 residues in the CDR3. V was pared by 7 bases and J by 0 bases, with 16 bases between. Looked up from germline, CDR1 is MNHEY and CDR2 is SMNVEV (reference sequence). CDR3 loop: CASKRGNSDSYEQYF. Written as DNA, the CDR3 is TGTGCCAGCAAACGGGGGAACTCTGACTCCTACGAGCAGTACTTC.

J is TRBJ1-5 and V is TRBV5-6; TRBD1 aligns across 8 bases. The CDR3 is made up of 14 amino acids. Germline CDR1 reads SGHDT; CDR2 reads YYEEEE. V dropped 2 bases and J dropped 5; count of bases not matched to a gene: 3. CDR3 residues: CASSFGQGHQPQHF. In DNA form, the CDR3 reads TGTGCCAGCAGCTTCGGACAGGGCCATCAGCCCCAGCATTTT.

The V gene is TRBV7-8, the J gene TRBJ2-3; D gene unclear. The CDR3 covers 13 residues. V was cut by 5 bases and J by 1 base, with 7 bases left in between. The germline gives CDR1 SGHVS, CDR2 FQNEAQ. In nucleotides, the CDR3 is TGTGCCAGCAGCCGAAGCGGCACAGATACGCAGTATTTT. Translation gives CASSRSGTDTQYF.

The chain links TRBV6-5 to TRBJ1-2; D not certain. This CDR3 contains 13 residues. From germline, CDR1 is MNHEY and CDR2 SVGAGI. V was pared by 0 bases and J by 8 bases, with 10 bases between. DNA of the CDR3: TGTGCCAGCAGTTACTCAGGCAGCTCGGGCTACACCTTC. Translation gives CASSYSGSSGYTF.

The chain combines TRBV5-4 with TRBJ1-2, with 8 bases aligning to TRBD1. This CDR3 has 15 amino acids. V was clipped by 4 bases and J by 6 bases; unmatched bases: 11. The V gene's germline CDR1 is SGHNT and CDR2 YYREEE (reference sequence). Written as DNA, the CDR3 is TGTGCCAGCAGCCGGGAGATCAGGGGGCCGAATGGCTACACCTTC. It translates to CASSREIRGPNGYTF.

The chain employs TRBV28 and TRBJ2-1; 9 bases map to TRBD2. The CDR3 spans 15 residues. V gave up 4 bases and J gave up 6 bases; unmatched junction bases: 7. From germline, CDR1 is MDHEN and CDR2 SYDVKM. CDR3 in amino acids: CASSWSGLAANEQFF. Here the CDR3 DNA reads TGTGCCAGCAGTTGGTCGGGACTAGCCGCCAATGAGCAGTTCTTC.

This clone was detected only once. The J gene is TRBJ1-4, the V gene TRBV27, with D tentatively TRBD1 (5 bases). The CDR3 is made up of 16 amino acids. Trimming pared 5 bases from V and 0 bases from J, leaving 13 bases between. Germline V gene sequence: CDR1 MNHEY, CDR2 SMNVEV (reference sequence). CDR3 nucleotides: TGTGCCAGCAGTCCCTGGGGGAGGCCAACTAATGAAAAACTGTTTTTT. Translated, it gives CASSPWGRPTNEKLFF.